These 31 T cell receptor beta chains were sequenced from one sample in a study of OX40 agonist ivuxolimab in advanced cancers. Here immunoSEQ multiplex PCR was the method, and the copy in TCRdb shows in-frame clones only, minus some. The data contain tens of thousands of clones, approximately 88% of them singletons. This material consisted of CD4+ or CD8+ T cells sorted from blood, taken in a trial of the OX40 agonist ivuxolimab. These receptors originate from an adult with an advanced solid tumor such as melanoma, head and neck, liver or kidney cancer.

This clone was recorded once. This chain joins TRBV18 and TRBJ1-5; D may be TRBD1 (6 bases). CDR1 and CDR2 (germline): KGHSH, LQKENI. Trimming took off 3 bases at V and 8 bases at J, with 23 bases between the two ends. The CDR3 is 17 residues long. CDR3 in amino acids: CASSPLRAGAGEKPQHF. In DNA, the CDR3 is TGTGCCAGCTCACCCCTTAGGGCAGGGGCTGGAGAGAAGCCCCAGCATTTT.

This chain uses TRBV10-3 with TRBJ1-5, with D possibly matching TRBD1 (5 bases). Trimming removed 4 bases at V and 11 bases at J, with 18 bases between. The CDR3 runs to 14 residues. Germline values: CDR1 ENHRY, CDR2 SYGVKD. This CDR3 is CAISGDRGRVTQHF. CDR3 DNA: TGTGCCATCAGTGGGGACCGCGGCCGTGTGACCCAGCATTTT.

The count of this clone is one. The CDR3 sequence is CASSERATGELFF. DNA of the CDR3: TGTGCCAGCAGTGAAAGGGCTACCGGGGAGCTGTTTTTT. The chain uses TRBV2 and TRBJ2-2; D is uncertain. CDR3 length equals 13 residues. The germline V gene has CDR1 SNHLY and CDR2 FYNNEI. V lost 2 bases and J lost 5, with 6 bases in between.

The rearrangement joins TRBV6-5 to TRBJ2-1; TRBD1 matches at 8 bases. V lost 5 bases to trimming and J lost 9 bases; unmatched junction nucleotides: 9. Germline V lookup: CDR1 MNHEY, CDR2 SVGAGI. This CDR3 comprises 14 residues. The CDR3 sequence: CASSVDRGLGEQFF. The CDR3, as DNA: TGTGCCAGCAGTGTCGACAGGGGTCTGGGTGAGCAGTTCTTC.

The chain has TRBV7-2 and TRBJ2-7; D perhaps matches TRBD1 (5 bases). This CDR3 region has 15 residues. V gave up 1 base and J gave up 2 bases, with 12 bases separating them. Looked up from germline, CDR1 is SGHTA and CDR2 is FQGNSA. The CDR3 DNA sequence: TGTGCCAGCAGCTTAGTTTTAGGGGCCGCCTACGAGCAGTACTTC. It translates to CASSLVLGAAYEQYF.

CDR3 amino acids: CASSRWVSGELFF. In nucleotides, the CDR3 is TGTGCCAGCAGCCGTTGGGTTAGCGGGGAGCTGTTTTTT. This chain links TRBV7-6 with TRBJ2-2; no definite D call. The ends were cut back, 5 bases at V and 7 bases at J, with 11 bases in the middle. Germline CDR1 and CDR2: SGHVS and FNYEAQ. The CDR3 covers 13 residues.

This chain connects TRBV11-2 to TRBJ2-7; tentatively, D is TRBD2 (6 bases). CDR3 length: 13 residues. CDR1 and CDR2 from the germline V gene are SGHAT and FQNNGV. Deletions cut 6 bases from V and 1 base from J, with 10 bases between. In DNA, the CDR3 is TGTGCCAGCAGGGGACTTACATCCTACGAGCAGTACTTC. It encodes CASRGLTSYEQYF.

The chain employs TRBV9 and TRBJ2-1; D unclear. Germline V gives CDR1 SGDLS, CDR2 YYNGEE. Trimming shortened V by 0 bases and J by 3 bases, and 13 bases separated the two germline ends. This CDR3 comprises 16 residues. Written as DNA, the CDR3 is TGTGCCAGCAGCGTAGAGGGTCCCCAACTCTACAATGAGCAGTTCTTC. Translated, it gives CASSVEGPQLYNEQFF.

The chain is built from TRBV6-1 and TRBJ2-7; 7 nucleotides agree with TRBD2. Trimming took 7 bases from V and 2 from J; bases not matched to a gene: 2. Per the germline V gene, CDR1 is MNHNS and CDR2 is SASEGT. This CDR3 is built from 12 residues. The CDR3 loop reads CASKRDPYEQYF. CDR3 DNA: TGTGCCAGCAAGCGGGACCCCTACGAGCAGTACTTC.

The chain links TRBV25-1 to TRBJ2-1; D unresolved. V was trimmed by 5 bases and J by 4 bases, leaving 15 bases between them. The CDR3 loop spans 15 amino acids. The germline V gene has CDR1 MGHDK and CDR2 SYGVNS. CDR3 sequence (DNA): TGTGCCAGCAGTACCGGAGTGGATCGATACAATGAGCAGTTCTTC. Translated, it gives CASSTGVDRYNEQFF.

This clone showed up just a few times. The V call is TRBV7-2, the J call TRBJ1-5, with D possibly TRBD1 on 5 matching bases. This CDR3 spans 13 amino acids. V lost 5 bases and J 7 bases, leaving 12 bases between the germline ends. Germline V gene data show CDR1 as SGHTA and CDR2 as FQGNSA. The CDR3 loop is CASSRGLSQPQHF. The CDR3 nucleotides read TGTGCCAGCAGCAGGGGACTGTCCCAGCCCCAGCATTTT.

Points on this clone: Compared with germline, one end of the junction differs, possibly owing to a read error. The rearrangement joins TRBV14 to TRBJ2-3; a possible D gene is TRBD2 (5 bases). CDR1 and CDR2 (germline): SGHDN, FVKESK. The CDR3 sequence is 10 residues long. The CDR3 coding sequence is TGTGCCAGCAGCCAAGATCCGGAGGAATTT. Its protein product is CASSQDPEEF.

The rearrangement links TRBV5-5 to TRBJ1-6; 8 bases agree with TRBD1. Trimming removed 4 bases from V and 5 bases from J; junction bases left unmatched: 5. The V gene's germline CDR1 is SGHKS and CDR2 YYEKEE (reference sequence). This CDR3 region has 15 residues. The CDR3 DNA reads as TGTGCCAGCAGCGCCCCGGGACAGGATAATTCACCCCTCCACTTT. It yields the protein CASSAPGQDNSPLHF.

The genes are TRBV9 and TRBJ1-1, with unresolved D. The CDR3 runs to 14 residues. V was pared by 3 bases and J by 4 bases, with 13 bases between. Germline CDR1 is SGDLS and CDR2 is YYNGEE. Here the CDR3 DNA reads TGTGCCAGCAGCGCACAATGGATCGGCACTGAAGCTTTCTTT. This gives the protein CASSAQWIGTEAFF.

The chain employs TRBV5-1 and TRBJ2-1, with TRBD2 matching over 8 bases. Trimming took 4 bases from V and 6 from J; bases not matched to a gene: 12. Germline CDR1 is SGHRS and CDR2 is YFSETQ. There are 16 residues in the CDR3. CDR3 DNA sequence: TGCGCCAGCAGCAGGTCGGTCGGGACTAGTATCAATGAGCAGTTCTTC. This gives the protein CASSRSVGTSINEQFF.

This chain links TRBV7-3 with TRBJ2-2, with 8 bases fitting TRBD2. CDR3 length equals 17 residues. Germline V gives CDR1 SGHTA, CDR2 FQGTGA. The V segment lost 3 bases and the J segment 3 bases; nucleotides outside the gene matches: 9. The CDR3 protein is CASSLGLDSVHTGELFF. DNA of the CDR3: TGTGCCAGCAGCTTGGGACTAGACTCAGTGCACACCGGGGAGCTGTTTTTT.

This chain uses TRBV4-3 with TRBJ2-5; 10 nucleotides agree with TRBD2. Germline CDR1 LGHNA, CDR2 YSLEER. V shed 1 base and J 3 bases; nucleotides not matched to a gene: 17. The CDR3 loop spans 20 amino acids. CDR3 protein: CASSQGYIGQTSGLEETQYF. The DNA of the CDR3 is TGCGCCAGCAGCCAAGGATATATCGGCCAGACTAGCGGGCTGGAAGAGACCCAGTACTTC.

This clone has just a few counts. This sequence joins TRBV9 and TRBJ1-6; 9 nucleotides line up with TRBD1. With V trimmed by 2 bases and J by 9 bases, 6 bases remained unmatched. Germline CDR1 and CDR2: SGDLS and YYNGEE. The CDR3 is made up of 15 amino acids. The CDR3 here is CASSVSGQGVSPLHF. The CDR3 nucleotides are TGTGCCAGCAGCGTGTCGGGACAGGGTGTTTCACCCCTCCACTTT.

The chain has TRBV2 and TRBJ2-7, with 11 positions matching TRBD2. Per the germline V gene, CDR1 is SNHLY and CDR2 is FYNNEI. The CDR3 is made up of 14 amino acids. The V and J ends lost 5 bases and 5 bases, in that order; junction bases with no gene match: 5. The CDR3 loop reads CASSPLAGGHEQYF. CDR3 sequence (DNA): TGTGCCAGCAGTCCGCTAGCGGGAGGCCACGAGCAGTACTTC. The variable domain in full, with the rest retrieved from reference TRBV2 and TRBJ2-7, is EPEVTQTPSHQVTQMGQEVILRCVPISNHLYFYWYRQILGQKVEFLVSFYNNEISEKSEIFDDQFSVERPDGSNFTLKIRSTKLEDSAMYFCASSPLAGGHEQYFGPGTRLTVT.

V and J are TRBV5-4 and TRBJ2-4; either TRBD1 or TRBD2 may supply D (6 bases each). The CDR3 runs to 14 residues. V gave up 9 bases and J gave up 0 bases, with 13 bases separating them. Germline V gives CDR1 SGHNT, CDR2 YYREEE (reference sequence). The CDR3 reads CATGEEVAKNIQYF. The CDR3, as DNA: TGTGCCACAGGGGAGGAGGTAGCCAAAAACATTCAGTACTTC.

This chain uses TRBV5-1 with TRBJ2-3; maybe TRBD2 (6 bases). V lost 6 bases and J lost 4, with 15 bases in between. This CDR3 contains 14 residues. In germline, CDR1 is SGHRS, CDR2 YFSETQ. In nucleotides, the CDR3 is TGCGCCAGCACCCTTCAATGGGGGGCAGATACGCAGTATTTT. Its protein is CASTLQWGADTQYF.

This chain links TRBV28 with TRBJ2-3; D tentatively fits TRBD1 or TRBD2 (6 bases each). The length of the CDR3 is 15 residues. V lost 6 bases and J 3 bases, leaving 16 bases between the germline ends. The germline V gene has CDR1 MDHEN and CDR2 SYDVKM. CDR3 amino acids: CASSPRGGTTDTQYF. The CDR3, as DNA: TGTGCCAGCAGCCCCCGAGGGGGGACTACAGATACGCAGTATTTT. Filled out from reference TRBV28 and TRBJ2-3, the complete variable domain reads DVKVTQSSRYLVKRTGEKVFLECVQDMDHENMFWYRQDPGLGLRLIYFSYDVKMKEKGDIPEGYSVSREKKERFSLILESASTNQTSMYLCASSPRGGTTDTQYFGPGTRLTVL.

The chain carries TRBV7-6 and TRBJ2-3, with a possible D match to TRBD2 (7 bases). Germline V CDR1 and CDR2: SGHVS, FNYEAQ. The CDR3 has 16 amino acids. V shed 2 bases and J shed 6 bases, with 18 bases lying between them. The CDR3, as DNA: TGTGCCAGCAGCTTATATAGGGGGGGGGCGGTGGATACGCAGTATTTT. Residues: CASSLYRGGAVDTQYF.

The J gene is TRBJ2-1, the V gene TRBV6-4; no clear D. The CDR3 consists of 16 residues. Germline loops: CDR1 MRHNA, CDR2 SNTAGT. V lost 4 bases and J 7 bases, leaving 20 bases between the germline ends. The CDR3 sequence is CASSGFSYRACNEQFF. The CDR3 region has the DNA TGTGCCAGCAGTGGCTTTTCCTACCGGGCCTGTAATGAGCAGTTCTTC.

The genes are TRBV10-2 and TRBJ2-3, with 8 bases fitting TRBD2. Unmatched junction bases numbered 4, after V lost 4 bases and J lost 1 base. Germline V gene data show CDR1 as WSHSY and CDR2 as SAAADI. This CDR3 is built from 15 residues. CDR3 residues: CASSVSGVGTDTQYF. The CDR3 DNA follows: TGCGCCAGCAGTGTTAGCGGGGTGGGCACAGATACGCAGTATTTT.

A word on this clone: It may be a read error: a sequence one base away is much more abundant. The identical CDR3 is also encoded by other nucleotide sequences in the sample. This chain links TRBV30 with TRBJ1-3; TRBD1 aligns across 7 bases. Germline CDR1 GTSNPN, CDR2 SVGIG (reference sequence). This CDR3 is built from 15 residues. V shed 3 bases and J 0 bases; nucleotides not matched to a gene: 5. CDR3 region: CAWSRDSGSGNTIYF. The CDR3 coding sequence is TGTGCCTGGAGCCGGGACAGCGGCTCTGGAAACACCATATATTTT.

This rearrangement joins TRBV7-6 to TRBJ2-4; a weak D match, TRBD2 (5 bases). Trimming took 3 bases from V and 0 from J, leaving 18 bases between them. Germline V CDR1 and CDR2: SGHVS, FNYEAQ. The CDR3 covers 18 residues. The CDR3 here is CASSLAPFAGRAKNIQYF. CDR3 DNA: TGTGCCAGCAGCTTGGCGCCCTTCGCGGGCCGAGCCAAAAACATTCAGTACTTC.

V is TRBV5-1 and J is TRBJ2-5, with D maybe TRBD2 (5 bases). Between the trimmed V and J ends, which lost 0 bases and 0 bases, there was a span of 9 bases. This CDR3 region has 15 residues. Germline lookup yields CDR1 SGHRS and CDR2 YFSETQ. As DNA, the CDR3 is TGCGCCAGCAGCTTGGATGGACTGGACCAAGAGACCCAGTACTTC. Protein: CASSLDGLDQETQYF.

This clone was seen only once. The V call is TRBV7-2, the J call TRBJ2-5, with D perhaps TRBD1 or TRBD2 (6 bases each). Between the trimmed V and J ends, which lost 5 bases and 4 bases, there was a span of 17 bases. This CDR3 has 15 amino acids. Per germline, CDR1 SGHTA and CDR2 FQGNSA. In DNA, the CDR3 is TGTGCCAGCAGCGCACTGTGGGGGGCGCCAGAGACCCAGTACTTC. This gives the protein CASSALWGAPETQYF.

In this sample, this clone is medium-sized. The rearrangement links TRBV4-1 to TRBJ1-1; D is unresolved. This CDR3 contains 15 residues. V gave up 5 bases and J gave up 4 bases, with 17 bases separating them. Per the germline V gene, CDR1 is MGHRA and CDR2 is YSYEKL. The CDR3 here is CASSATREDGTEAFF. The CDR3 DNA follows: TGCGCCAGCAGCGCGACCCGGGAGGATGGCACTGAAGCTTTCTTT.

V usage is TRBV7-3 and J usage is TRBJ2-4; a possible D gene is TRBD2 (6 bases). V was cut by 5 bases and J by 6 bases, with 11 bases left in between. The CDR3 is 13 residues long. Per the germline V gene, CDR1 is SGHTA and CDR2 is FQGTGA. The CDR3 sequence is CASSPPGGNIQYF. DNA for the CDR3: TGTGCCAGCAGCCCCCCCGGGGGAAACATTCAGTACTTC.